The 27 T cell receptor beta chains given below trace back to one sample, sequenced in a study of shared clonotypes between healthy human individuals. Measured with immunoSEQ multiplex PCR; TCRdb has only the in-frame clones, and not every one. This sample has roughly 760,000 clones; 74% occur once, and the top ten carry less than 2%. Sequenced: memory CD4+ T cells sorted from blood. The subset: CD45RA-negative fraction. Receptors originate from a woman in her twenties or thirties in good health.

This clone has at least ten counts. This chain connects TRBV4-2 to TRBJ1-3, with a weak D call TRBD1 (5 bases). V was clipped by 4 bases and J by 2 bases, with 12 bases between them. The CDR3 has 15 amino acids. The V gene's germline CDR1 is LGHNA and CDR2 YNFKEQ. CDR3 nucleotide sequence: TGTGCCAGCAGCCTCTCCAGGGCTCCTGGAAACACCATATATTTT. Encoded protein: CASSLSRAPGNTIYF.

V and J are TRBV7-8 and TRBJ2-1; 14 nucleotides line up with TRBD2. The CDR3 extends over 16 amino acids. Trimming took 4 bases from V and 12 from J; bases not matched to a gene: 11. CDR1 is SGHVS, CDR2 FQNEAQ, per germline. The CDR3 sequence is CASSSQGGLAGEGQFF. The DNA for the CDR3 is TGTGCCAGCAGCTCGCAAGGGGGACTAGCGGGAGAGGGGCAGTTCTTC.

This rearrangement joins TRBV7-2 to TRBJ2-1, with no clear D. This CDR3 has 12 amino acids. V was trimmed by 1 base and J by 8 bases, leaving 6 bases between them. The germline CDR1 and CDR2 sequences are SGHTA and FQGNSA. Written as DNA, the CDR3 is TGTGCCAGCAGCTTAGGCGTTGATGAGCAGTTCTTC. Its translation: CASSLGVDEQFF.

The chain couples TRBV19 to TRBJ1-1, with D possibly matching TRBD1 (5 bases). The CDR3 has 16 residues. The germline V gene encodes CDR1 LNHDA and CDR2 SQIVND (reference sequence). With 3 bases removed from V and 4 bases from J, the gap between germline ends came to 18 bases. The CDR3, as DNA: TGTGCCAGTAGTATCGGGGGTTCCAGTTCAATCACTGAAGCTTTCTTT. Translating it yields CASSIGGSSSITEAFF. Looking up the rest from reference TRBV19 and TRBJ1-1 gives the full variable domain: DGGITQSPKYLFRKEGQNVTLSCEQNLNHDAMYWYRQDPGQGLRLIYYSQIVNDFQKGDIAEGYSVSREKKESFPLTVTSAQKNPTAFYLCASSIGGSSSITEAFFGQGTRLTVV.

The rearrangement joins TRBV5-1 to TRBJ2-7; D not certain. The CDR3 is 16 residues long. From germline, CDR1 is SGHRS and CDR2 YFSETQ. V shed 5 bases and J shed 5 bases, with 23 bases lying between them. CDR3 DNA sequence: TGCGCCAGCAGTTACGCGCAAGGTAGGCTCGTCGACGAGCAGTACTTC. This sequence encodes CASSYAQGRLVDEQYF. The whole variable domain, filled in from reference TRBV5-1 and TRBJ2-7, reads KAGVTQTPRYLIKTRGQQVTLSCSPISGHRSVSWYQQTPGQGLQFLFEYFSETQRNKGNFPGRFSGRQFSNSRSEMNVSTLELGDSALYLCASSYAQGRLVDEQYFGPGTRLTVT.

Concerning this clone itself: Germline is not matched at one junction end, which may reflect a read error. V and J are TRBV5-1 and TRBJ1-1, with D possibly TRBD1 on 5 matching bases. The CDR3 is made up of 14 amino acids. Germline-derived CDR1 and CDR2 are SGHRS and YFSETQ. The CDR3 sequence is CASSFWGAGTEAFF. In DNA, the CDR3 is TGTGCCAGCAGCTTCTGGGGCGCCGGCACTGAAGCTTTCTTT.

The genes are TRBV7-6 and TRBJ2-2; 9 bases agree with TRBD1. V was pared by 5 bases and J by 3 bases, with 4 bases of the junction left unmatched. In germline, CDR1 is SGHVS, CDR2 FNYEAQ. The CDR3 extends over 15 amino acids. CDR3 residues: CASSPGTGYTGELFF. The CDR3 region has the DNA TGTGCCAGCAGCCCCGGGACAGGGTACACCGGGGAGCTGTTTTTT.

The V and J genes are TRBV30 and TRBJ2-7; the D gene is possibly TRBD1 (5 bases). Germline assignment: CDR1 GTSNPN and CDR2 SVGIG (reference sequence). The CDR3 loop spans 15 amino acids. The germline V and J ends were trimmed by 2 bases and 0 bases, with 14 bases remaining between them. The CDR3 protein is CAWSQGPGNSYEQYF. The CDR3 DNA follows: TGTGCCTGGAGTCAAGGGCCAGGGAACTCCTACGAGCAGTACTTC. Complete variable domain (other parts from reference TRBV30 and TRBJ2-7): SQTIHQWPATLVQPVGSPLSLECTVEGTSNPNLYWYRQAAGRGLQLLFYSVGIGQISSEVPQNLSASRPQDRQFILSSKKLLLSDSGFYLCAWSQGPGNSYEQYFGPGTRLTVT.

The chain recombines TRBV19 with TRBJ1-5; a weak D match, TRBD1 (5 bases). CDR3 length equals 14 residues. V was clipped by 4 bases and J by 7 bases, with 14 bases between them. CDR1 LNHDA and CDR2 SQIVND come from the germline V gene (reference sequence). The CDR3 reads CASSTGAMNQPQHF. CDR3 nucleotides: TGTGCCAGTAGTACTGGGGCTATGAACCAGCCCCAGCATTTT.

The chain is built from TRBV6-1 and TRBJ1-5; D gene ambiguous. The ends were cut back, 6 bases at V and 6 bases at J, with 12 bases in the middle. The CDR3 consists of 13 residues. Germline V CDR1 and CDR2: MNHNS, SASEGT. The CDR3 DNA sequence: TGTGCCAGCAGCGGACCGCCCGGTCAGCCCCAGCATTTT. This sequence encodes CASSGPPGQPQHF.

Comment on this clone: One junction end disagrees with the germline gene, perhaps due to a read error. This chain joins TRBV6-1 and TRBJ1-1; D is unresolved. Germline CDR1 and CDR2: MNHNS and SASEGT. This CDR3 region has 14 residues. The chain's CDR3 is CASSPTQPNAEAFF. Written as DNA, the CDR3 is TGTGCCAGCAGCCCTACCCAACCGAACGCTGAAGCTTTCTTT.

The J gene is TRBJ2-7, the V gene TRBV6-6; 11 nucleotides align to TRBD1. CDR3 length: 15 residues. V lost 1 base, J lost 6 bases, and 5 bases stayed unmatched. Germline V gene lookup returns CDR1 MNHNY and CDR2 SVGAGI (reference sequence). CDR3 sequence: CASSYWRDRGTEQYF. In DNA form, the CDR3 reads TGTGCCAGCAGTTACTGGCGGGACAGGGGGACCGAGCAGTACTTC.

The J gene is TRBJ2-7, the V gene TRBV7-2; D might be TRBD1 (6 bases). Germline assignment: CDR1 SGHTA and CDR2 FQGNSA. V lost 2 bases and J lost 3, with 11 bases in between. The CDR3 contains 14 residues. The CDR3 sequence is CASSLMDRLYEQYF. The CDR3 nucleotides are TGTGCCAGCAGCTTAATGGACAGACTCTACGAGCAGTACTTC.

The V gene is TRBV12-5, the J gene TRBJ2-3, with a weak D call TRBD2 (5 bases). The CDR3 is made up of 15 amino acids. V lost 0 bases and J lost 2, with 9 bases in between. CDR1 and CDR2 (germline): LGHNT, FRNRAP. For the CDR3, the DNA is TGTGCTAGTGGTTTGGTAATTAGCGCCACAGATACGCAGTATTTT. Translation: CASGLVISATDTQYF.

Notes on this clone: Other DNA sequences in the same sample also yield this CDR3. The chain employs TRBV6-6 and TRBJ2-7; the match to TRBD2 covers 8 bases. The CDR3 is made up of 14 amino acids. CDR1 and CDR2 (germline): MNHNY, SVGAGI (reference sequence). V was pared by 6 bases and J by 2 bases, with 6 bases of the junction left unmatched. The CDR3 is CASSPTSGTYEQYF. The DNA of the CDR3 is TGTGCCAGCAGCCCTACTAGCGGTACCTACGAGCAGTACTTC.

The V and J genes are TRBV6-1 and TRBJ1-4, with a weak D call TRBD1 (5 bases). The CDR3 is made up of 17 amino acids. With 0 bases removed from V and 2 bases from J, the gap between germline ends came to 13 bases. The germline V gene has CDR1 MNHNS and CDR2 SASEGT. DNA of the CDR3: TGTGCCAGCAGTGAAGCGTCTTCGACAGACACTAATGAAAAACTGTTTTTT. It specifies CASSEASSTDTNEKLFF.

The chain uses TRBV28 and TRBJ2-7, with 8 bases that match TRBD2. After removal of 8 bases from V and 1 base from J, the junction contained 7 bases not matched to a gene. CDR1 and CDR2 (germline): MDHEN, SYDVKM. The CDR3 consists of 14 residues. The CDR3 loop is CASVKPSGSYEQYF. The CDR3 DNA sequence: TGTGCCAGCGTTAAGCCTAGCGGGTCCTACGAGCAGTACTTC. Filled out from reference TRBV28 and TRBJ2-7, the complete variable domain reads DVKVTQSSRYLVKRTGEKVFLECVQDMDHENMFWYRQDPGLGLRLIYFSYDVKMKEKGDIPEGYSVSREKKERFSLILESASTNQTSMYLCASVKPSGSYEQYFGPGTRLTVT.

The chain employs TRBV5-4 and TRBJ2-5, with 9 nucleotides matching TRBD2. Germline V CDR1 and CDR2: SGHNT, YYREEE (reference sequence). V lost 0 bases to trimming and J lost 7 bases; unmatched junction nucleotides: 13. This CDR3 has 17 residues. CDR3 protein: CASSLDLLAGAGGTQYF. The CDR3 coding sequence is TGTGCCAGCAGCTTGGATTTGTTAGCGGGAGCTGGGGGGACCCAGTACTTC.

This rearrangement joins TRBV7-8 to TRBJ2-7; a weak D match, TRBD2 (6 bases). V was clipped by 1 base and J by 1 base, with 20 bases between them. Germline CDR1 SGHVS, CDR2 FQNEAQ. The CDR3 sequence is 18 residues long. CDR3 DNA sequence: TGTGCCAGCAGCTTAGGAGGGCTAGCGAGCCAGCAATCCTACGAGCAGTACTTC. This gives the protein CASSLGGLASQQSYEQYF.

Ten or more counts support this clone. The V call is TRBV7-7, the J call TRBJ1-4; 8 bases are shared with TRBD1. This CDR3 spans 14 amino acids. The J segment lost 8 bases and the V segment lost 3 bases, leaving 5 bases of the junction unmatched. In germline, CDR1 is SSHAT, CDR2 FNYEAQ (reference sequence). The chain's CDR3 is CASSFQGAEEKLFF. CDR3 nucleotides: TGTGCCAGCAGCTTTCAGGGGGCTGAGGAAAAACTGTTTTTT.

This clone was found once. The chain employs TRBV6-5 and TRBJ2-7; D unresolved. The CDR3 contains 14 residues. Germline assignment: CDR1 MNHEY and CDR2 SVGAGI. The V end lost 5 bases, the J end lost 2 bases, and 13 bases lay between the germline ends. CDR3 amino acids: CASSRTRRTYEQYF. The CDR3 coding sequence is TGTGCCAGCAGTAGAACCAGGCGGACCTACGAGCAGTACTTC.

The chain combines TRBV7-9 with TRBJ1-2; D gene unclear. CDR1 is SEHNR and CDR2 is FQNEAQ in the germline V gene (reference sequence). The CDR3 is 12 residues long. The V end lost 1 base, the J end lost 8 bases, and 8 bases lay between the germline ends. The CDR3 coding sequence is TGTGCCAGCAGCTTAGTTCCTGGAGGCTACACCTTC. This encodes CASSLVPGGYTF.

The chain has TRBV6-1 and TRBJ2-1; possibly TRBD1 for D (5 bases). V was pared by 0 bases and J by 2 bases, with 8 bases between. The germline CDR1 and CDR2 sequences are MNHNS and SASEGT. This CDR3 contains 15 residues. The CDR3 nucleotides are TGTGCCAGCAGTGAAGCAGGCAGGGCCTACAATGAGCAGTTCTTC. Its protein product is CASSEAGRAYNEQFF.

This clone occurred a few times. CDR3 in amino acids: CATSRYKNTEAFF. As DNA, the CDR3 is TGTGCCACCAGTAGGTATAAAAACACTGAAGCTTTCTTT. The chain employs TRBV15 and TRBJ1-1; no clear D gene. CDR3 length: 13 amino acids. V gave up 6 bases and J gave up 2 bases, with 10 bases separating them. Germline V lookup: CDR1 LNHNV, CDR2 YYDKDF (reference sequence).

This clone came up once. This chain joins TRBV11-2 and TRBJ2-7, with TRBD2 identical over 7 bases. This CDR3 has 15 residues. The V segment lost 1 base and the J segment 0 bases; nucleotides outside the gene matches: 3. Germline lookup yields CDR1 SGHAT and CDR2 FQNNGV. CDR3 sequence (DNA): TGTGCCAGCAGCTTAGCGGGAGGCCTCTCCTACGAGCAGTACTTC. Its protein is CASSLAGGLSYEQYF.

This chain uses TRBV6-6 with TRBJ1-1; D gene uncertain. The length of the CDR3 is 13 residues. Germline CDR1 is MNHNY and CDR2 is SVGAGI (reference sequence). V was pared by 7 bases and J by 1 base, with 10 bases between. The CDR3, as DNA: TGTGCCAGCACCCACGACCCGAACACTGAAGCTTTCTTT. This codes for CASTHDPNTEAFF.

The chain recombines TRBV28 with TRBJ2-7; 9 nucleotides line up with TRBD1. CDR1 is MDHEN, CDR2 SYDVKM, per germline. CDR3 length: 14 residues. The trim removed 7 bases at V and 6 bases at J, leaving 10 bases unmatched. The CDR3 protein is CASIRRDRVGEQYF. The CDR3 DNA reads TGTGCCAGCATTCGTCGGGACAGGGTGGGCGAGCAGTACTTC.